This entry lists 29 T cell receptor beta chains sequenced from one sample in a study of control samples from healthy donors and cancer patients. Some clones are missing from TCRdb's copy, which holds only in-frame ones; the method was immunoSEQ multiplex PCR. This repertoire shows 75,000 to 95,000 clones, around nine tenths found once; its top ten account for more than 5.5%. The specimen was blood. The receptors originated from a woman aged 50 to 65 in good health.

The chain recombines TRBV6-5 with TRBJ2-3, with 7 bases lining up with TRBD2. This CDR3 is 14 amino acids long. The germline gives CDR1 MNHEY, CDR2 SVGAGI. V lost 8 bases, J lost 4 bases, and 9 bases stayed unmatched. The CDR3 nucleotides read TGTGCCAGCGGGGCGGCAGGGAGGGCAGATACGCAGTATTTT. It is translated as CASGAAGRADTQYF.

A few counts support this clone. The CDR3 loop reads CASSRIRNQPQHF. In nucleotides, the CDR3 is TGCGCCAGCAGTCGTATACGCAATCAGCCCCAGCATTTT. The J gene is TRBJ1-5, the V gene TRBV4-1; D call uncertain. Trimming took off 6 bases at V and 2 bases at J, with 8 bases between the two ends. The CDR3 spans 13 residues. Germline CDR1 is MGHRA and CDR2 is YSYEKL.

The chain carries TRBV6-5 and TRBJ1-6; 7 bases are shared with TRBD1. The CDR3 contains 15 residues. Per germline, CDR1 MNHEY and CDR2 SVGAGI. J lost 10 bases, V lost 9 bases, and 15 bases had no gene match. As DNA, the CDR3 is TGTGCCAGTGGAAGTATAACAGGGGCTGCGTCACCCCTCCACTTT. Protein: CASGSITGAASPLHF.

V gene TRBV6-2 or TRBV6-3 combines with J gene TRBJ2-7, with D tentatively TRBD2 (6 bases). V was pared by 4 bases and J by 5 bases, with 18 bases between. Germline V gives CDR1 MNHEY, CDR2 SVGEGT. The CDR3 covers 15 residues. The chain's CDR3 is CASSWDVWTMNEQYF. CDR3 coding DNA: TGTGCCAGCAGTTGGGACGTCTGGACTATGAACGAGCAGTACTTC.

The chain carries TRBV7-6 and TRBJ1-6, with no clear D. This CDR3 contains 13 residues. The germline gives CDR1 SGHVS, CDR2 FNYEAQ. V was pared by 9 bases and J by 12 bases, with 18 bases between. CDR3 DNA: TGTGCCAGTTCCCTCGGACCGGCTCTACCCCTCCACTTT. Its protein is CASSLGPALPLHF.

The J gene is TRBJ1-1, the V gene TRBV5-5, with 7 bases aligning to TRBD1. J lost 11 bases, V lost 4 bases, and 11 bases had no gene match. Germline V gives CDR1 SGHKS, CDR2 YYEKEE (reference sequence). The CDR3 covers 13 residues. CDR3 region: CASSVETGIRAFF. As DNA, the CDR3 is TGTGCCAGCAGCGTGGAGACAGGGATAAGGGCTTTCTTT.

The rearrangement uses TRBV5-4 and TRBJ2-1, with D unresolved. V lost 0 bases and J 8 bases, leaving 18 bases between the germline ends. The CDR3 loop spans 16 amino acids. CDR1 and CDR2 (germline): SGHNT, YYREEE (reference sequence). CDR3 sequence: CASSLEVTTIYDEQFF. As DNA, the CDR3 is TGTGCCAGCAGCTTGGAGGTCACCACTATATACGATGAGCAGTTCTTC.

The rearrangement uses TRBV5-1 and TRBJ1-1, with D possibly matching TRBD1 (5 bases). Germline CDR1 SGHRS, CDR2 YFSETQ. The CDR3 length is 13 residues. The V end was cut by 4 bases, the J end by 11 bases, with 18 bases between. CDR3 in amino acids: CASSTSPGERAFF. The DNA of the CDR3 is TGCGCCAGCAGCACCTCCCCGGGGGAGAGGGCTTTCTTT. Supplemented by reference TRBV5-1 and TRBJ1-1, the full variable domain reads KAGVTQTPRYLIKTRGQQVTLSCSPISGHRSVSWYQQTPGQGLQFLFEYFSETQRNKGNFPGRFSGRQFSNSRSEMNVSTLELGDSALYLCASSTSPGERAFFGQGTRLTVV.

The J gene is TRBJ2-3, the V gene TRBV6-5, with D perhaps TRBD1 or TRBD2 (5 bases each). This CDR3 contains 13 residues. Per germline, CDR1 MNHEY and CDR2 SVGAGI. V dropped 6 bases and J dropped 3 bases, with 10 bases sitting between them. Here the CDR3 reads CASRYGATDTQYF. CDR3 bases: TGTGCCAGCAGATACGGGGCGACAGATACGCAGTATTTT.

The chain carries TRBV11-2 and TRBJ2-3; TRBD1 matches 8 bases. Trimming took 4 bases from V and 2 from J; bases not matched to a gene: 8. Germline-derived CDR1 and CDR2 are SGHAT and FQNNGV. This CDR3 has 16 residues. CDR3 residues: CASSSRRTGTTDTQYF. The CDR3 region has the DNA TGTGCCAGCAGCTCTCGCAGGACAGGGACCACAGATACGCAGTATTTT.

V is TRBV1 and J is TRBJ2-1; the D segment call TRBD1 is taken from the table without a DNA check. TRBV1 is noted as a pseudogene. The CDR3 is 14 residues long. The CDR3 sequence: CTSSQQWTGDEQFF. The CDR3 region has the DNA TGCACCAGCAGCCAGCAGTGGACAGGGGATGAGCAGTTCTTC.

The chain uses TRBV3-1 (or the pseudogene TRBV3-2) and TRBJ2-1, with D uncertain. V was clipped by 1 base and J by 10 bases, with 17 bases between them. The CDR3 covers 15 residues. CDR1 is LGHDT and CDR2 is YNNKEL in the germline V gene (reference sequence). CDR3 amino acids: CASSQVGSLSGEQFF. In DNA, the CDR3 is TGTGCCAGCAGCCAAGTCGGCTCTCTTTCCGGGGAGCAGTTCTTC.

V usage is TRBV6-5 and J usage is TRBJ2-1; tentatively, D is TRBD2 (5 bases). Trimming removed 10 bases from V and 1 base from J, with 14 bases in between. The CDR3 is 14 residues long. Germline loops: CDR1 MNHEY, CDR2 SVGAGI. CDR3 bases: TGTGCCACCCGCGGGCTTTCTTCCTACAATGAGCAGTTCTTC. Translating gives CATRGLSSYNEQFF.

The gene calls are TRBV21-1 and TRBJ1-1; TRBD1, the D gene given by the table, was not confirmed from the DNA. TRBV21-1 is a documented pseudogene. This CDR3 is built from 13 residues. The CDR3 reads CASSGIMDRQAFF. The CDR3 bases are TGTGCCAGCAGCGGTATAATGGACAGGCAAGCTTTCTTT.

The V gene is TRBV7-2, the J gene TRBJ2-7; D possibly corresponds to TRBD2 (5 bases). Germline values: CDR1 SGHTA, CDR2 FQGNSA. Trimming took 5 bases from V and 7 from J, leaving 15 bases between them. The CDR3 contains 13 residues. CDR3 amino acids: CASSPLMTGEQYF. In nucleotides, the CDR3 is TGTGCCAGCAGCCCTCTGATGACGGGGGAGCAGTACTTC.

V gene TRBV5-1 combines with J gene TRBJ1-1; D perhaps matches TRBD1 (5 bases). V lost 4 bases and J 11 bases, leaving 21 bases between the germline ends. CDR3 length: 14 amino acids. Germline assignment: CDR1 SGHRS and CDR2 YFSETQ. CDR3 loop: CASSPDTLPKWAFF. CDR3 sequence (DNA): TGCGCCAGCAGCCCGGACACTTTGCCAAAGTGGGCTTTCTTT.

The V call is TRBV13, the J call TRBJ2-7; maybe TRBD1 (6 bases). V shed 4 bases and J shed 6 bases, with 13 bases lying between them. From germline, CDR1 is PRHDT and CDR2 FYEKMQ (reference sequence). There are 13 residues in the CDR3. The CDR3 is CASSSVYRVEQYF. DNA of the CDR3: TGTGCCAGCAGCTCAGTATACAGGGTCGAGCAGTACTTC. The variable domain in full, with the rest retrieved from reference TRBV13 and TRBJ2-7, is AAGVIQSPRHLIKEKRETATLKCYPIPRHDTVYWYQQGPGQDPQFLISFYEKMQSDKGSIPDRFSAQQFSDYHSELNMSSLELGDSALYFCASSSVYRVEQYFGPGTRLTVT.

J is TRBJ1-5 and V is TRBV5-8; the D is unclear. V was shortened by 3 bases and J by 0 bases, with 13 bases between the two germline ends. The CDR3 totals 16 residues. CDR1 is SGHTS and CDR2 is YDEGEE in the germline V gene. CDR3 loop: CASSSTQYYSNQPQHF. DNA for the CDR3: TGTGCCAGCAGCTCGACACAATATTATAGCAATCAGCCCCAGCATTTT.

The chain employs TRBV7-9 and TRBJ1-1; a weak D match, TRBD1 (5 bases). The CDR3 length is 14 residues. V lost 3 bases to trimming and J lost 2 bases, with 10 bases between them. Germline V gene data show CDR1 as SEHNR and CDR2 as FQNEAQ (reference sequence). The CDR3 reads CASSFRRVNTEAFF. CDR3 bases: TGTGCCAGCAGCTTCCGCAGGGTAAACACTGAAGCTTTCTTT. Based on the CDR3 plus reference TRBV7-9 and TRBJ1-1, the full variable domain is DTGVSQNPRHKITKRGQNVTFRCDPISEHNRLYWYRQTLGQGPEFLTYFQNEAQLEKSRLLSDRFSAERPKGSFSTLEIQRTEQGDSAMYLCASSFRRVNTEAFFGQGTRLTVV.

This clone has only one observation. The J gene is TRBJ2-1, the V gene TRBV4-1, with TRBD2 identical over 9 bases. CDR1 is MGHRA and CDR2 is YSYEKL in the germline V gene. Germline trimming cut 0 bases from V and 7 bases from J; bases unmatched to any gene: 10. This CDR3 has 17 amino acids. DNA for the CDR3: TGCGCCAGCAGCCAAGAGATAGCGGGGGCCGGGTTAAATGAGCAGTTCTTC. Amino acid sequence: CASSQEIAGAGLNEQFF.

The V gene is TRBV6-2 or TRBV6-3, the J gene TRBJ2-7; 13 bases line up with TRBD2. V was clipped by 2 bases and J by 4 bases; unmatched bases: 8. This CDR3 has 17 residues. The germline V gene has CDR1 MNHEY and CDR2 SVGEGT. The CDR3 loop is CASSYERLAGGQYEQYF. The CDR3 DNA reads TGTGCCAGCAGTTACGAGAGACTAGCGGGGGGTCAATACGAGCAGTACTTC.

The V gene is TRBV19, the J gene TRBJ1-3; 8 bases agree with TRBD1. The CDR3 is 15 residues long. Germline V gives CDR1 LNHDA, CDR2 SQIVND (reference sequence). Trimming took 8 bases from V and 1 from J; bases not matched to a gene: 7. The DNA for the CDR3 is TGTGCCAGTGAACCGGGACAGGCTTCTGGAAACACCATATATTTT. Amino acid sequence: CASEPGQASGNTIYF.

Regarding this clone: The CDR3 ends on some other residue instead of the conserved phenylalanine or tryptophan, so this is likely a read error. Because the CDR3's place on the DNA is in doubt, the DNA is left out and the CDR3 is given as listed by TCRdb. The chain has TRBV5-7 and TRBJ1-4; the table's D call of TRBD1 was not tested on the DNA. TRBV5-7 is an ORF for which the function is uncertain. The CDR3 length is 11 residues, termini included. This CDR3 is CASSLKQVENL.

The chain recombines TRBV6-6 with TRBJ1-5, with a weak D call TRBD1 (6 bases). The CDR3 sequence is 16 residues long. Germline V gene lookup returns CDR1 MNHNY and CDR2 SVGAGI (reference sequence). Trimming left V 2 bases short and J 4 bases short, with 15 bases between. The CDR3 is CASSYQDPGANQPQHF. The CDR3 DNA sequence: TGTGCCAGCAGTTACCAAGATCCGGGGGCGAATCAGCCCCAGCATTTT.

This clone was seen only a few times. The rearrangement uses TRBV5-1 and TRBJ1-5; the match to TRBD1 covers 7 bases. CDR1 is SGHRS and CDR2 is YFSETQ in the germline V gene. Trimming cost V 0 bases and J 4 bases; bases outside gene matches: 4. This CDR3 has 15 residues. The CDR3 spells CASSLGGQANQPQHF. Written as DNA, the CDR3 is TGCGCCAGCAGCTTGGGAGGACAGGCAAATCAGCCCCAGCATTTT.

This chain joins TRBV13 and TRBJ2-4; D is unresolved. CDR1 and CDR2 from the germline V gene are PRHDT and FYEKMQ (reference sequence). The CDR3 is 14 amino acids. Trimming took 2 bases from V and 7 from J, leaving 12 bases between them. The CDR3 sequence: CASSLRIINNIQYF. In DNA form, the CDR3 reads TGTGCCAGCAGCTTAAGGATAATAAACAACATTCAGTACTTC.

The genes are TRBV18 and TRBJ2-3; D assignment may be TRBD1 or TRBD2 (5 bases each). The length of the CDR3 is 15 residues. Germline loops: CDR1 KGHSH, CDR2 LQKENI. V lost 6 bases and J lost 0, with 13 bases in between. The CDR3 DNA reads as TGTGCCAGCTCCGCTTCCCGGGACAGCACAGATACGCAGTATTTT. This sequence encodes CASSASRDSTDTQYF.

This chain connects TRBV18 to TRBJ1-1, with D perhaps TRBD1 (6 bases). Germline CDR1 KGHSH, CDR2 LQKENI. Trimming cost V 4 bases and J 7 bases, with 13 bases left between them. This CDR3 is built from 13 residues. CDR3 amino acids: CASSLLMDSEAFF. The CDR3 DNA follows: TGTGCCAGCTCACTCTTAATGGACAGTGAAGCTTTCTTT.

V usage is TRBV2 and J usage is TRBJ1-3, with D maybe TRBD1 (6 bases). CDR1 SNHLY and CDR2 FYNNEI come from the germline V gene. Trimming removed 11 bases from V and 4 bases from J, with 30 bases in between. The CDR3 runs 18 residues. The CDR3 nucleotides are TGTGCCGTTACCGGTTCCCCATCACCGGGGGCGTGGGGAAACACCATATATTTT. It translates to CAVTGSPSPGAWGNTIYF.